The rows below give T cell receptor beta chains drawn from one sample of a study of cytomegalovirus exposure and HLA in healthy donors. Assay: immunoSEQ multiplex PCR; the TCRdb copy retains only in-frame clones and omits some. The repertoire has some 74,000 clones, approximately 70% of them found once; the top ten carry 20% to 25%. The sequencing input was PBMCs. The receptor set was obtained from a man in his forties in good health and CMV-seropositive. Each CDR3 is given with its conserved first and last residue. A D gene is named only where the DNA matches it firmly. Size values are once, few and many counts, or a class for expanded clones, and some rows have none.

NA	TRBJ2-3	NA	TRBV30	TGTGCCTGGAGTGTGGAACTAGCGACAGGTACGCAGTATTTT	CAWSVELATGTQYF
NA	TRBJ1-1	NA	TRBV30	TGTGCCTGGAGTGTACAAGCGGGTGAAGCTTTCTTT	CAWSVQAGEAFF
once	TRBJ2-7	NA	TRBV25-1	TGTGCCAGCAGTGACGGACTCCGAACCTACGAGCAGTACTTC	CASSDGLRTYEQYF
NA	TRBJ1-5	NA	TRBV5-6	TGTGCCAGCAGCTTTACGGGGGGGGATCAGCCCCAGCATTTT	CASSFTGGDQPQHF
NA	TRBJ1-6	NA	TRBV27	TGTGCCAGCAGTACAGGAATGCCCTATAATTCACCCCTCCACTTT	CASSTGMPYNSPLHF
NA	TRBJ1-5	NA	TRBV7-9	TGTGCCAGCAGCTTAGTTGGCAGGGGTCAAGTTAGCAATCAGCCCCAGCATTTT	CASSLVGRGQVSNQPQHF
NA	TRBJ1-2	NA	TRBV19	TGTGCCAGTGATCCCGGGTCAGCTCCTAGCGGCTACACCTTC	CASDPGSAPSGYTF
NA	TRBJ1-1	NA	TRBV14	TGTGCCAGCAGCCAATCCAGATACACTGAAGCTTTCTTT	CASSQSRYTEAFF
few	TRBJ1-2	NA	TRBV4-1	TGCGCCAGCAGCCCCAGATCCCTACAGGGAAAGGAGTATGGCTACACCTTC	CASSPRSLQGKEYGYTF
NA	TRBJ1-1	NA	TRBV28	TGTGCCAGCAAGACAGTCACAATGAACACTGAAGCTTTCTTT	CASKTVTMNTEAFF
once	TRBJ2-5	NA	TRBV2	TGTGCCAGCACCCCGGGACTGAAAGAGACCCAGTACTTC	CASTPGLKETQYF
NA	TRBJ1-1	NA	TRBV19	TGTGCCAGTAAGAGGGGGTTGAACACTGAAGCTTTCTTT	CASKRGLNTEAFF
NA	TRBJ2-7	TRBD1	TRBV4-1	TGCGCCAGCAGCCAAGATAGGCAGGGGGCCAAGCAGTACTTC	CASSQDRQGAKQYF